A selection of T cell receptor beta chains follows, all from one sample in a study of T cell changes during pregnancy in multiple sclerosis. Measured with immunoSEQ multiplex PCR; TCRdb has only the in-frame clones, and not every one. The profile shows about 64,000 clones, 80% to 95% of them singletons. Sequenced material: peripheral blood, taken in the second trimester of pregnancy. Receptor source: a female donor with multiple sclerosis, enrolled in a pregnancy study. Both conserved end residues are trimmed from each CDR3. The order of the fields is V gene, CDR3 protein.

v_call: TRBV6-6
cdr3_aa: ASSRRGRSGYEQY

v_call: TRBV4-3
cdr3_aa: ASSQDRRSSYEQY

v_call: TRBV6-4
cdr3_aa: ASSDSDTGELF

v_call: TRBV7-2
cdr3_aa: ASSSDWGRVTGELF

v_call: TRBV5-1
cdr3_aa: ASTGDSAVYEQY

v_call: TRBV10-3
cdr3_aa: AISDLVRPGTSGNTIY

v_call: TRBV20-1
cdr3_aa: SARFRREQF

v_call: TRBV2
cdr3_aa: ASRGGQGGSYGYT

v_call: TRBV7-3
cdr3_aa: ASSVNNEQF

v_call: TRBV15
cdr3_aa: ATSRDRGGYGYT

v_call: TRBV5-1
cdr3_aa: ASSPMLLAGGYADTQY

v_call: TRBV6-5
cdr3_aa: ATHVGTDNYGYT

v_call: TRBV5-6
cdr3_aa: ASSLERGNYEQY

v_call: TRBV4-3
cdr3_aa: ASSQDEGGLGTGANVLT

v_call: TRBV27
cdr3_aa: ASSLSGGGGGYT

v_call: TRBV7-9
cdr3_aa: ATSGGLFSKTQY

v_call: TRBV7-2
cdr3_aa: ASSLAMGRGYEQY

v_call: TRBV6-5
cdr3_aa: ASRATGSDGYT

v_call: TRBV28
cdr3_aa: ASSFVDRDTEAF

v_call: TRBV30
cdr3_aa: AWSVIKSSLNTGELF

v_call: TRBV28
cdr3_aa: ASYSGGTYEQY

v_call: TRBV6-1
cdr3_aa: ASSETSGSAGELF

v_call: TRBV4-1
cdr3_aa: ASSQVVIRGLAGLEQF

v_call: TRBV19
cdr3_aa: ASSQRDYGYT

v_call: TRBV5-4
cdr3_aa: ASSFGTGDYNEQF

v_call: TRBV19
cdr3_aa: ASSFQDGELF